Below are 21 T cell receptor beta chains sequenced from a single sample in a study of shared clonotypes between healthy human individuals (dated by TCRdb to the early 2020s). The library was made by the immunoSEQ multiplex PCR assay. Entries here come from immuneACCESS through TCRdb and include only in-frame sequences with V and J called. Some clones fail to appear in such tables; in the studies checked, an unresolved V gene covers under half of the shortfall, and the cause of the remainder is unknown. This sample comprises about 1.5 million clones, 95% to 99% of them detected only once. Roughly 0.4% of the sample is held by the ten biggest clonotypes. Sequenced input: naive CD4+ T cells sorted from blood. What the cell subset or site label conveys for this sample: CD45RA+ positively selected. These receptors were taken from a man aged 25-45 years in good health.

About this clone itself: The identical CDR3 is also encoded by other nucleotide sequences in the sample. The chain recombines TRBV6-5 with TRBJ1-4; possible D gene TRBD1, 5 bases. Trimming stripped 0 bases from V and 5 bases from J, with 7 bases between. The CDR3 extends over 14 amino acids. Germline-derived CDR1 and CDR2 are MNHEY and SVGAGI. Here the CDR3 reads CASSYSRTNEKLFF. The CDR3 bases are TGTGCCAGCAGTTACTCGAGGACAAATGAAAAACTGTTTTTT.

This CDR3 is CASSRTDKGEQYF. In DNA, the CDR3 is TGTGCCAGCAGCCGAACCGACAAGGGGGAGCAGTACTTC. V usage is TRBV14 and J usage is TRBJ2-7; the D gene is possibly TRBD1 (5 bases). The CDR3 has 13 amino acids. Germline CDR1 and CDR2: SGHDN and FVKESK. The V and J ends lost 4 bases and 7 bases respectively, with 14 bases between them.

The chain links TRBV28 to TRBJ1-1; TRBD1 matches 7 bases. V lost 8 bases and J lost 1; bases outside the gene matches: 10. The CDR3 length is 15 residues. The V gene's germline CDR1 is MDHEN and CDR2 SYDVKM. CDR3 bases: TGTGCCAGCGCCCCGATAGGGGGCGAGAACACTGAAGCTTTCTTT. It encodes CASAPIGGENTEAFF.

The CDR3 nucleotides are TGTGCCAGCGGACAGGGAATAGCTGGGGCCAACGTCCTGACTTTC. This sequence encodes CASGQGIAGANVLTF. V is TRBV18 and J is TRBJ2-6, with 8 bases matching TRBD1. Germline CDR1 and CDR2: KGHSH and LQKENI. This CDR3 has 15 residues. Trimming took 8 bases from V and 2 from J; bases not matched to a gene: 5.

The CDR3 nucleotides are TGTGCCAGCAGTTTACCCACAGAGGGCCGCGCCGGGGAGCTGTTTTTT. This sequence encodes CASSLPTEGRAGELFF. This chain links TRBV28 with TRBJ2-2, with D perhaps matching TRBD2 (5 bases). V lost 2 bases and J 6 bases, leaving 16 bases between the germline ends. Germline V gene data show CDR1 as MDHEN and CDR2 as SYDVKM. There are 16 residues in the CDR3.

The chain couples TRBV2 to TRBJ2-1, with TRBD1 identical over 9 bases. The germline CDR1 and CDR2 sequences are SNHLY and FYNNEI. The ends lost 6 bases at V and 9 bases at J; junction bases unmatched: 12. The CDR3 is made up of 15 amino acids. Here the CDR3 reads CASSPRQGDFIEQFF. The CDR3 nucleotides are TGTGCCAGCAGCCCCAGACAGGGGGACTTCATTGAGCAGTTCTTC.

The V and J genes are TRBV7-2 and TRBJ2-7; D is unclear. CDR1 and CDR2 (germline): SGHTA, FQGNSA. The CDR3 consists of 15 residues. The V and J ends lost 6 bases and 6 bases respectively, with 21 bases between them. In DNA, the CDR3 is TGTGCCAGCAGTCGAGGACGGAGTACCTCCGGCGAGCAGTACTTC. Translating it yields CASSRGRSTSGEQYF. The full variable domain, rest sourced from reference TRBV7-2 and TRBJ2-7, is GAGVSQSPSNKVTEKGKDVELRCDPISGHTALYWYRQSLGQGLEFLIYFQGNSAPDKSGLPSDRFSAERTGGSVSTLTIQRTQQEDSAVYLCASSRGRSTSGEQYFGPGTRLTVT.

The rearrangement joins TRBV19 to TRBJ1-2; D might be TRBD1 (5 bases). The V gene's germline CDR1 is LNHDA and CDR2 SQIVND (reference sequence). V lost 6 bases, J lost 8 bases, and 16 bases lay in between. This CDR3 has 13 amino acids. In DNA, the CDR3 is TGTGCCAGTAGACAGACAGCTTTGGTGGGCTACACCTTC. Its protein product is CASRQTALVGYTF.

This chain links TRBV27 with TRBJ2-1; no firm D call. The CDR3 covers 15 residues. The V end was cut by 4 bases, the J end by 5 bases, with 15 bases between. Germline CDR1 is MNHEY and CDR2 is SMNVEV (reference sequence). The CDR3 protein is CASSYFGGSDNEQFF. In DNA form, the CDR3 reads TGTGCCAGCAGTTACTTCGGTGGTAGTGACAATGAGCAGTTCTTC.

This sequence joins TRBV7-2 and TRBJ1-3, with no clear D. V lost 6 bases, J lost 8 bases, and 14 bases lay in between. This CDR3 is 13 amino acids long. The germline gives CDR1 SGHTA, CDR2 FQGNSA. The CDR3 loop reads CASSRQFRDTIYF. CDR3 coding DNA: TGTGCCAGCAGTCGCCAATTCCGGGACACCATATATTTT.

A word on this clone: One junction end does not reproduce the germline sequence, and a read error may be involved. This rearrangement joins TRBV14 to TRBJ2-7, with D unclear. The length of the CDR3 is 13 residues. Germline V CDR1 and CDR2: SGHDN, FVKESK. CDR3 sequence: CASSQVPRSLPDF. As DNA, the CDR3 is TGTGCCAGCAGCCAAGTGCCCAGATCCCTACCCGACTTC.

The chain is built from TRBV2 and TRBJ1-2; no clear D gene. The germline V and J ends were trimmed by 2 bases and 7 bases, with 14 bases remaining between them. This CDR3 comprises 14 residues. CDR1 and CDR2 from the germline V gene are SNHLY and FYNNEI. This CDR3 reads CASSERVSASGYTF. The CDR3 nucleotides read TGTGCCAGCAGTGAACGGGTTTCGGCAAGTGGCTACACCTTC.

The chain is built from TRBV9 and TRBJ2-3; D may be TRBD1 or TRBD2 (5 bases each). This CDR3 region has 15 residues. CDR1 is SGDLS, CDR2 YYNGEE, per germline. Deletions cut 4 bases from V and 8 bases from J, with 20 bases between. The CDR3 is CASSSQLGIGGTQYF. For the CDR3, the DNA is TGTGCCAGCAGCTCGCAACTAGGGATTGGGGGTACGCAGTATTTT.

V and J are TRBV5-5 and TRBJ2-7, with D possibly being TRBD2 (6 bases). V was clipped by 5 bases and J by 0 bases, with 21 bases between them. Germline lookup yields CDR1 SGHKS and CDR2 YYEKEE (reference sequence). The CDR3 covers 17 residues. CDR3: CASRDTPLLASSYEQYF. As DNA, the CDR3 is TGTGCCAGCAGGGATACCCCGCTACTAGCAAGCTCCTACGAGCAGTACTTC.

This CDR3 is CASSDGPGGATEQFF. CDR3 DNA sequence: TGTGCCAGCAGCGATGGTCCAGGGGGCGCGACTGAGCAGTTCTTC. V is TRBV9 and J is TRBJ2-1; 8 bases are shared with TRBD1. V shed 3 bases and J 9 bases; nucleotides not matched to a gene: 11. CDR3 length equals 15 residues. Germline assignment: CDR1 SGDLS and CDR2 YYNGEE.

The chain joins TRBV9 to TRBJ2-3, with D possibly being TRBD1 or TRBD2 (5 bases each). From germline, CDR1 is SGDLS and CDR2 YYNGEE. This CDR3 contains 14 residues. V lost 3 bases and J lost 5, with 13 bases in between. CDR3 DNA sequence: TGTGCCAGCAGCGCCCTCGGTGGGGGAGATACGCAGTATTTT. Its protein product is CASSALGGGDTQYF.

This chain joins TRBV5-4 and TRBJ2-2, with D possibly being TRBD1 (6 bases). CDR3 size: 15 residues. From germline, CDR1 is SGHNT and CDR2 YYREEE (reference sequence). Between the trimmed V and J ends, which lost 2 bases and 5 bases, there was a span of 13 bases. The CDR3 sequence: CASSFNRVRTGELFF. The CDR3 DNA follows: TGTGCCAGCAGCTTCAACAGGGTACGGACCGGGGAGCTGTTTTTT. Full variable domain (outside the CDR3, taken from reference TRBV5-4 and TRBJ2-2): ETGVTQSPTHLIKTRGQQVTLRCSSQSGHNTVSWYQQALGQGPQFIFQYYREEENGRGNFPPRFSGLQFPNYSSELNVNALELDDSALYLCASSFNRVRTGELFFGEGSRLTVL.

The chain combines TRBV11-2 with TRBJ1-1; 7 nucleotides agree with TRBD1. The CDR3 spans 14 residues. Germline V gene sequence: CDR1 SGHAT, CDR2 FQNNGV. V shed 3 bases, J shed 6 bases, and the junction held 7 bases outside the gene matches. As DNA, the CDR3 is TGTGCCAGCAGCTTCCCAGGGGGATCAGCTGAAGCTTTCTTT. Amino acid sequence: CASSFPGGSAEAFF. The full variable domain, its missing parts supplied by reference TRBV11-2 and TRBJ1-1, is EAGVAQSPRYKIIEKRQSVAFWCNPISGHATLYWYQQILGQGPKLLIQFQNNGVVDDSQLPKDRFSAERLKGVDSTLKIQPAKLEDSAVYLCASSFPGGSAEAFFGQGTRLTVV.

The chain employs TRBV7-2 and TRBJ2-3, with TRBD2 matching 9 bases. V trimming: 2 bases; J trimming: 0 bases; junction bases outside the gene matches: 0. The germline gives CDR1 SGHTA, CDR2 FQGNSA. This CDR3 has 15 residues. In DNA, the CDR3 is TGTGCCAGCAGCTTAAGCGGGAGGAGCACAGATACGCAGTATTTT. The encoded protein is CASSLSGRSTDTQYF.

The CDR3 loop is CSVALEYQETQYF. The CDR3 DNA reads TGCAGCGTCGCGTTGGAGTACCAAGAGACCCAGTACTTC. The chain employs TRBV29-1 and TRBJ2-5; D not resolved. In germline, CDR1 is SQVTM, CDR2 ANQGSEA. Trimming removed 6 bases from V and 0 bases from J, with 11 bases in between. The CDR3 spans 13 residues.

About this clone itself: This same CDR3 is encoded by further DNA sequences in the sample. The chain links TRBV2 to TRBJ1-3; no definite D call. This CDR3 is built from 12 residues. Trimming took off 4 bases at V and 4 bases at J, with 5 bases between the two ends. In germline, CDR1 is SNHLY, CDR2 FYNNEI. The CDR3 bases are TGTGCCAGCAGTGGGGGAGGAAACACCATATATTTT. It specifies CASSGGGNTIYF.